These 6 T cell receptor beta chains originate from one sample sequenced in a study of shared clonotypes between healthy human individuals. Repertoires were generated with immunoSEQ multiplex PCR, while TCRdb's copy carries only in-frame clones and drops some. The profile covers 800,000 to 950,000 clones, with about 96% appearing a single time and less than 0.25% taken by the ten largest. Naive CD8 cells lacked CD45RO, underwent positive selection for CCR7 and left out terminally differentiated effector memory CD45RA+ cells. Sequencing was carried out using naive CD8+ T cells sorted from blood. Receptor source: a man aged 25-40 years in good health.

This clone was counted a single time. DNA for the CDR3: TGTGCCAGCAGCACCACCGGGGAGCTGTTTTTT. Translation: CASSTTGELFF. The chain employs TRBV9 and TRBJ2-2; D uncertain. CDR3 length: 11 amino acids. Trimming took off 4 bases at V and 4 bases at J, with 2 bases between the two ends. The germline CDR1 and CDR2 sequences are SGDLS and YYNGEE.

This rearrangement joins TRBV27 to TRBJ1-5; possible D gene TRBD1, 5 bases. V was pared by 6 bases and J by 6 bases, with 9 bases between. Germline V lookup: CDR1 MNHEY, CDR2 SMNVEV (reference sequence). The CDR3 totals 12 residues. CDR3 coding DNA: TGTGCCAGCAGATCGGGGGGTCAGCCCCAGCATTTT. This codes for CASRSGGQPQHF.

The V gene is TRBV13, the J gene TRBJ2-1; D unclear. V was clipped by 2 bases and J by 7 bases, with 9 bases between them. Germline loops: CDR1 PRHDT, CDR2 FYEKMQ (reference sequence). This CDR3 region has 13 residues. In DNA, the CDR3 is TGTGCCAGCAGCTTAAGTCTAAGGAATGAGCAGTTCTTC. It encodes CASSLSLRNEQFF.

The chain has TRBV5-1 and TRBJ1-1; 7 bases are a match to TRBD1. V trimming: 1 base; J trimming: 1 base; junction bases outside the gene matches: 7. Germline V lookup: CDR1 SGHRS, CDR2 YFSETQ. The CDR3 has 16 residues. CDR3 nucleotide sequence: TGCGCCAGCAGCTTGCGGGCAGGGGGAAGGAACACTGAAGCTTTCTTT. Amino acids: CASSLRAGGRNTEAFF. Supplemented by reference TRBV5-1 and TRBJ1-1, the full variable domain reads KAGVTQTPRYLIKTRGQQVTLSCSPISGHRSVSWYQQTPGQGLQFLFEYFSETQRNKGNFPGRFSGRQFSNSRSEMNVSTLELGDSALYLCASSLRAGGRNTEAFFGQGTRLTVV.

The V gene is TRBV13, the J gene TRBJ1-2; D unresolved. Germline-derived CDR1 and CDR2 are PRHDT and FYEKMQ (reference sequence). Deletions cut 4 bases from V and 5 bases from J, with 11 bases between. CDR3 length: 13 residues. In nucleotides, the CDR3 is TGTGCCAGCAGCTCCCCTATGGCTTATGGCTACACCTTC. Protein sequence: CASSSPMAYGYTF.

The chain couples TRBV9 to TRBJ2-7; 7 nucleotides line up with TRBD2. The CDR3 runs to 16 residues. Trimming cost V 3 bases and J 5 bases; bases outside gene matches: 14. CDR1 and CDR2 (germline): SGDLS, YYNGEE. This chain's CDR3 is CASSALVSGTRDEQYF. The CDR3 DNA reads TGTGCCAGCAGCGCATTAGTGAGCGGGACCAGAGACGAGCAGTACTTC.